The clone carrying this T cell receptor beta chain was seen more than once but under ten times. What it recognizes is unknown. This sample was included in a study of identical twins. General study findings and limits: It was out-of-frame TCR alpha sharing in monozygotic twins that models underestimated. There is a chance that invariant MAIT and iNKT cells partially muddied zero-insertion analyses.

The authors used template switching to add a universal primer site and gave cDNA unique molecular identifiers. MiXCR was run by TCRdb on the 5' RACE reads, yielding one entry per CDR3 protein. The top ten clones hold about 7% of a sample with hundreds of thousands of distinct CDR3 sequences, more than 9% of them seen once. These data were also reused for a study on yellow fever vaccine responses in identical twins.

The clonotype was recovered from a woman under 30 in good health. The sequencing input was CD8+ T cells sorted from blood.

CDR3 DNA: TGCAGTGCTAATGAGAACACTGAAGCTTTCTTT. This translates into CSANENTEAFF. The chain joins TRBV20-1 to TRBJ1-1; D gene ambiguous. CDR1 and CDR2 (germline): DFQATT, SNEGSKA (reference sequence). V was trimmed by 4 bases and J by 1 base, leaving 4 bases between them. This CDR3 is 11 amino acids long.